Shown below are 13 T cell receptor beta chains from a single sample sequenced in a study of T cells after yellow fever vaccination. TCRdb ran MiXCR on the 5' RACE reads and lists one entry per CDR3 protein. The sample contains approximately 330,000 distinct CDR3 sequences, 4.1% of which appear only once. The sequencing used PBMCs, collected 5 days after the yellow fever booster vaccination. The receptors derive from a man between 18 and 29 years old who received the YFV17D yellow fever vaccine.

This clonotype has a handful of counts. The chain employs TRBV9 and TRBJ1-1, with TRBD1 matching over 7 bases. In germline, CDR1 is SGDLS, CDR2 YYNGEE. V shed 3 bases, J shed 2 bases, and the junction held 10 bases outside the gene matches. This CDR3 region has 16 residues. The CDR3 DNA reads as TGTGCCAGCAGCGCCCGACATTTAGGGGGCAACACTGAAGCTTTCTTT. It yields the protein CASSARHLGGNTEAFF.

The chain joins TRBV20-1 to TRBJ2-7, with D possibly matching TRBD1 (6 bases). The ends were cut back, 0 bases at V and 3 bases at J, with 9 bases in the middle. Germline assignment: CDR1 DFQATT and CDR2 SNEGSKA (reference sequence). This CDR3 is built from 13 residues. In nucleotides, the CDR3 is TGCAGTGCTAGAGATCTGGACAGCTACGAGCAGTACTTC. Protein: CSARDLDSYEQYF.

This clonotype was seen many times. This chain joins TRBV7-8 and TRBJ2-6; D is unresolved. Germline V lookup: CDR1 SGHVS, CDR2 FQNEAQ. Trimming removed 1 base at V and 0 bases at J, with 7 bases between. CDR3 length equals 16 residues. This CDR3 reads CASSLEFSSGANVLTF. The CDR3 DNA is TGTGCCAGCAGCTTAGAATTTAGCTCTGGGGCCAACGTCCTGACTTTC. The full variable domain, in which reference TRBV7-8 and TRBJ2-6 provide the parts outside the CDR3, is GAGVSQSPRYKVAKRGQDVALRCDPISGHVSLFWYQQALGQGPEFLTYFQNEAQLDKSGLPSDRFFAERPEGSVSTLKIQRTQQEDSAVYLCASSLEFSSGANVLTFGAGSRLTVL.

This clonotype has ten or more counts. The chain recombines TRBV7-3 with TRBJ1-1; the D gene is possibly TRBD1 (5 bases). This CDR3 has 12 amino acids. Per the germline V gene, CDR1 is SGHTA and CDR2 is FQGTGA. Trimming took 5 bases from V and 9 from J, leaving 13 bases between them. The CDR3 loop is CASSTGPGQAFF. As DNA, the CDR3 is TGTGCCAGCAGCACGGGGCCAGGGCAAGCTTTCTTT.

The V call is TRBV7-9, the J call TRBJ2-7, with TRBD1 matching over 8 bases. J was trimmed by 3 bases and V by 5 bases; bases with no gene match: 6. Germline lookup yields CDR1 SEHNR and CDR2 FQNEAQ (reference sequence). The CDR3 runs 14 residues. The CDR3 loop reads CASSPRQGNYEQYF. CDR3 nucleotide sequence: TGTGCCAGCAGCCCCCGACAGGGGAACTACGAGCAGTACTTC.

This clonotype was counted a few times. The genes are TRBV7-6 and TRBJ2-5; possibly TRBD2 for D (7 bases). This CDR3 is built from 16 residues. CDR1 and CDR2 from the germline V gene are SGHVS and FNYEAQ. Trimming left V 4 bases short and J 4 bases short, with 19 bases between. CDR3 loop: CASSSQRGAGRETQYF. The CDR3 coding sequence is TGTGCCAGCAGCTCGCAACGGGGGGCTGGGCGAGAGACCCAGTACTTC.

In this sample, this clonotype turned up many times. The chain carries TRBV6-2 or TRBV6-3 and TRBJ2-2; TRBD1 is a possible D gene (6 bases). Germline V gene lookup returns CDR1 MNHEY and CDR2 SVGEGT. V gave up 6 bases and J gave up 4 bases, with 15 bases separating them. The CDR3 runs to 15 residues. The CDR3 loop is CASRPQGRVTGELFF. CDR3 sequence (DNA): TGTGCCAGCAGGCCACAGGGACGGGTCACCGGGGAGCTGTTTTTT.

The table lists this clonotype with a few counts. V gene TRBV7-9 combines with J gene TRBJ1-5; 7 nucleotides agree with TRBD1. Germline CDR1 reads SEHNR; CDR2 reads FQNEAQ (reference sequence). V lost 8 bases to trimming and J lost 5 bases; unmatched junction nucleotides: 3. This CDR3 contains 12 residues. CDR3 region: CASGQGDQPQHF. CDR3 DNA sequence: TGTGCCAGCGGTCAGGGGGATCAGCCCCAGCATTTT.

The table lists this clonotype with a few counts. The chain recombines TRBV29-1 with TRBJ1-1, with 9 bases aligning to TRBD1. V trimming: 7 bases; J trimming: 6 bases; junction bases outside the gene matches: 6. This CDR3 has 12 amino acids. CDR1 is SQVTM and CDR2 is ANQGSEA in the germline V gene. The CDR3 sequence is CSGGQGTSEAFF. The CDR3 nucleotides are TGCAGCGGGGGACAGGGAACCTCTGAAGCTTTCTTT.

This clonotype occurred once. This sequence joins TRBV5-1 and TRBJ2-2; TRBD2 is a possible D gene (6 bases). Deletions cut 4 bases from V and 5 bases from J, with 18 bases between. The CDR3 spans 16 residues. Germline CDR1 SGHRS, CDR2 YFSETQ. CDR3: CASSPRQGGPTGELFF. DNA of the CDR3: TGCGCCAGCAGCCCCCGCCAGGGAGGCCCAACCGGGGAGCTGTTTTTT. The complete variable domain, with remaining parts taken from reference TRBV5-1 and TRBJ2-2, reads KAGVTQTPRYLIKTRGQQVTLSCSPISGHRSVSWYQQTPGQGLQFLFEYFSETQRNKGNFPGRFSGRQFSNSRSEMNVSTLELGDSALYLCASSPRQGGPTGELFFGEGSRLTVL.

A few counts support this clonotype. The V gene is TRBV28, the J gene TRBJ2-1, with unresolved D. The germline V gene has CDR1 MDHEN and CDR2 SYDVKM. V lost 4 bases to trimming and J lost 4 bases, with 11 bases between them. The CDR3 is made up of 14 amino acids. The CDR3 here is CASSYPNSYNEQFF. Here the CDR3 DNA reads TGTGCCAGCAGTTACCCGAATTCGTACAATGAGCAGTTCTTC.

This chain uses TRBV6-5 with TRBJ2-7, with D unresolved. Germline loops: CDR1 MNHEY, CDR2 SVGAGI. This CDR3 spans 14 amino acids. V lost 5 bases to trimming and J lost 2 bases, with 13 bases between them. The CDR3 protein is CASSARGPTYEQYF. The CDR3 DNA reads as TGTGCCAGCAGTGCCCGTGGGCCGACCTACGAGCAGTACTTC.

This clonotype came up a few times. This chain links TRBV12-3 or TRBV12-4 with TRBJ2-3; D might be TRBD1 (8 bases). Trimming removed 6 bases from V and 0 bases from J, with 16 bases in between. The CDR3 covers 16 residues. CDR3 residues: CASRAIQGGSTDTQYF. In nucleotides, the CDR3 is TGTGCCAGCAGGGCAATACAGGGGGGGAGCACAGATACGCAGTATTTT.